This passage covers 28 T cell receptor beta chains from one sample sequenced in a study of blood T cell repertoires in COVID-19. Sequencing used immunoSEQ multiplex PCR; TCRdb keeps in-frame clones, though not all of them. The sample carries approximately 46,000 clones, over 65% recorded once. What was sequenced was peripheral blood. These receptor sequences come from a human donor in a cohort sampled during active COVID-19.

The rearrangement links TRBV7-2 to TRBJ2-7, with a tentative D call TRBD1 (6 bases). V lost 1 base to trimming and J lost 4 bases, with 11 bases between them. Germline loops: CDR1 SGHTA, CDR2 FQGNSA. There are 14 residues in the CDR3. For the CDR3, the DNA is TGTGCCAGCAGCTTAGGGACAGTCCAATACGAGCAGTACTTC. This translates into CASSLGTVQYEQYF.

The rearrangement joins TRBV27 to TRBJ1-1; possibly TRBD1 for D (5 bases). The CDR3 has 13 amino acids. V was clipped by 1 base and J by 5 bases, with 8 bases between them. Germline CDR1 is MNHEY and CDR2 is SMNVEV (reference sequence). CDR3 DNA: TGTGCCAGCAGTTTATATAGGGGAACTGAAGCTTTCTTT. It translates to CASSLYRGTEAFF.

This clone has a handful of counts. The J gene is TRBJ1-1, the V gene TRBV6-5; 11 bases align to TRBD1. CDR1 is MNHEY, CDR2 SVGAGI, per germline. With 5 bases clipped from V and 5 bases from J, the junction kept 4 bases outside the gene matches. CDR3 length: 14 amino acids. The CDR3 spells CASSLGDRGTEAFF. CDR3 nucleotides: TGTGCCAGCAGTCTTGGGGACAGGGGGACTGAAGCTTTCTTT.

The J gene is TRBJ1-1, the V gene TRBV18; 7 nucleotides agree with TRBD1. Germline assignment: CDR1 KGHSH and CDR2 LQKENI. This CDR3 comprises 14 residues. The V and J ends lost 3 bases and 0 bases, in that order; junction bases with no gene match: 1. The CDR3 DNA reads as TGTGCCAGCTCACCCGGACAGGTGAACACTGAAGCTTTCTTT. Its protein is CASSPGQVNTEAFF.

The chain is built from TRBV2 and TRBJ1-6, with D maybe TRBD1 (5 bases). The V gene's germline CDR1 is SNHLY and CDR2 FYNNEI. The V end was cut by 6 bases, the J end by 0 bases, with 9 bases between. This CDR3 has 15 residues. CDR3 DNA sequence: TGTGCCAGCAGCTCAGACAGCTCCTATAATTCACCCCTCCACTTT. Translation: CASSSDSSYNSPLHF.

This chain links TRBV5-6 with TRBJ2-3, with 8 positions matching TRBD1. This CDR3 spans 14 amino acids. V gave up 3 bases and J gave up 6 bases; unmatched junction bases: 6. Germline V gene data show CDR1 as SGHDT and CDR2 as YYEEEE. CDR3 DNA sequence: TGTGCCAGCAGCTCACCTAACAGGGGGGATACGCAGTATTTT. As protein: CASSSPNRGDTQYF.

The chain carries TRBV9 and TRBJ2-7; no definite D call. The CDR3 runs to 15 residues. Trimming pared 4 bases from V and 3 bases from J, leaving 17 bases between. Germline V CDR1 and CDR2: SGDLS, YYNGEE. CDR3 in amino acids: CASSPRLGIGYEQYF. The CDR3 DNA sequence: TGTGCCAGCAGCCCCCGGCTGGGCATAGGCTACGAGCAGTACTTC.

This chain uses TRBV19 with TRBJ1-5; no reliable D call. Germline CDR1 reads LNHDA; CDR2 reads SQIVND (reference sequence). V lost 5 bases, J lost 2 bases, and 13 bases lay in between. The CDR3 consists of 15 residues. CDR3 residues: CASSRGTARNQPQHF. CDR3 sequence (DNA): TGTGCCAGTAGTCGGGGAACAGCCCGCAATCAGCCCCAGCATTTT.

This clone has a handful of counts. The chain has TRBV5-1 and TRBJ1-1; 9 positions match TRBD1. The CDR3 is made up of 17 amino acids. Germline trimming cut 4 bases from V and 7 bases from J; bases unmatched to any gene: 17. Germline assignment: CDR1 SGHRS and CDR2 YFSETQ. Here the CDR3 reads CASSIRDRVGLGGEAFF. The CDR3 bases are TGCGCCAGCAGCATCCGGGACAGGGTAGGGTTAGGAGGTGAAGCTTTCTTT. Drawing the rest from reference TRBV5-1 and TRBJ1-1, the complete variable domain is KAGVTQTPRYLIKTRGQQVTLSCSPISGHRSVSWYQQTPGQGLQFLFEYFSETQRNKGNFPGRFSGRQFSNSRSEMNVSTLELGDSALYLCASSIRDRVGLGGEAFFGQGTRLTVV.

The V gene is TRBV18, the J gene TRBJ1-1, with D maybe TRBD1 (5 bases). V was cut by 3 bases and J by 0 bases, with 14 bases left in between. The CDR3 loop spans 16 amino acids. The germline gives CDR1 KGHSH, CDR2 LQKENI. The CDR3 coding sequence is TGTGCCAGCTCACCTAACCTCAGGGCGGTGAACACTGAAGCTTTCTTT. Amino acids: CASSPNLRAVNTEAFF.

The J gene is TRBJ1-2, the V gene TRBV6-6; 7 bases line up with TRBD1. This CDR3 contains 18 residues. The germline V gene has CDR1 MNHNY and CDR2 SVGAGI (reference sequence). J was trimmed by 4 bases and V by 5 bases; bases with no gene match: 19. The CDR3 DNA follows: TGTGCCAGCAGTCGAAAGCCCCCTCGGCAGGGGGAAGTCTATGGCTACACCTTC. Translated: CASSRKPPRQGEVYGYTF.

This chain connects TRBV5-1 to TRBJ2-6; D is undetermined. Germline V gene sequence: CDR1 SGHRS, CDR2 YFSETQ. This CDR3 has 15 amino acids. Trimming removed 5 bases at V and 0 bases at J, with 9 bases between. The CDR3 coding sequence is TGCGCCAGCAGACCTAGTCTCTCTGGGGCCAACGTCCTGACTTTC. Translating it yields CASRPSLSGANVLTF.

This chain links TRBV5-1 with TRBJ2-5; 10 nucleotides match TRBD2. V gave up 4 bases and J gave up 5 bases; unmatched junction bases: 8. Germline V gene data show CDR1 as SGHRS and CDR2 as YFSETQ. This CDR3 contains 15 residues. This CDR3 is CASSVSGGAGETQYF. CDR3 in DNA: TGCGCCAGCAGCGTAAGCGGGGGGGCCGGGGAGACCCAGTACTTC. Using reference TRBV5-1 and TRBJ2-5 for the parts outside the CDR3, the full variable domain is KAGVTQTPRYLIKTRGQQVTLSCSPISGHRSVSWYQQTPGQGLQFLFEYFSETQRNKGNFPGRFSGRQFSNSRSEMNVSTLELGDSALYLCASSVSGGAGETQYFGPGTRLLVL.

The CDR3 DNA sequence: TGTGCCAGCAGGCCCGGACAGGGGACATGGACTGAAGCTTTCTTT. Residues: CASRPGQGTWTEAFF. V is TRBV28 and J is TRBJ1-1, with 9 bases aligning to TRBD1. V shed 6 bases, J shed 5 bases, and the junction held 10 bases outside the gene matches. This CDR3 is 15 amino acids long. The germline CDR1 and CDR2 sequences are MDHEN and SYDVKM.

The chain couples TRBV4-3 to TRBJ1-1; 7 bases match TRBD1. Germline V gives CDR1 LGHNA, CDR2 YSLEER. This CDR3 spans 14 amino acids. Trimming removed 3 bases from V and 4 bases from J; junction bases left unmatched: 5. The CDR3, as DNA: TGCGCCAGCAGCCAGGACAGGCTGGGCACTGAAGCTTTCTTT. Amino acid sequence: CASSQDRLGTEAFF.

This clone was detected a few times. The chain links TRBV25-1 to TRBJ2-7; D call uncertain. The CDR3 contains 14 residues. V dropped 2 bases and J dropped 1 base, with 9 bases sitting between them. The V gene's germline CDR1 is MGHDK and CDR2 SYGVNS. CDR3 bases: TGTGCCAGCAGTGAAGGGCAGCTTTCCTACGAGCAGTACTTC. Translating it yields CASSEGQLSYEQYF.

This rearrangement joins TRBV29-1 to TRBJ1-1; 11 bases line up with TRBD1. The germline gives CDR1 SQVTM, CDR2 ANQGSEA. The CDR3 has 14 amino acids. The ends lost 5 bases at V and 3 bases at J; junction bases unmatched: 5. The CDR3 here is CSVTGTGGDTEAFF. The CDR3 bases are TGCAGCGTTACTGGGACAGGGGGGGACACTGAAGCTTTCTTT. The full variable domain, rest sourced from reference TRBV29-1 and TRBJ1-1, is SAVISQKPSRDICQRGTSLTIQCQVDSQVTMMFWYRQQPGQSLTLIATANQGSEATYESGFVIDKFPISRPNLTFSTLTVSNMSPEDSSIYLCSVTGTGGDTEAFFGQGTRLTVV.

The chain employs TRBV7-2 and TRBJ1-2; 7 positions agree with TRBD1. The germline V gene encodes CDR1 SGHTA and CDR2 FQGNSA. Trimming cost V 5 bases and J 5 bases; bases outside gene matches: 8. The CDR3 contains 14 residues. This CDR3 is CASSLNNRGYGYTF. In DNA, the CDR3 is TGTGCCAGCAGCCTTAATAACAGGGGTTATGGCTACACCTTC.

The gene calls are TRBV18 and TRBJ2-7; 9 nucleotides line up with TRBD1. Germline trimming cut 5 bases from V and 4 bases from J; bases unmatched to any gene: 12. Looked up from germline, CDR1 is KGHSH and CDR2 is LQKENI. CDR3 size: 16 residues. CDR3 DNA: TGTGCCAGCTCAAGAAAACAGGGGGCGCCGCCATACGAGCAGTACTTC. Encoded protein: CASSRKQGAPPYEQYF.

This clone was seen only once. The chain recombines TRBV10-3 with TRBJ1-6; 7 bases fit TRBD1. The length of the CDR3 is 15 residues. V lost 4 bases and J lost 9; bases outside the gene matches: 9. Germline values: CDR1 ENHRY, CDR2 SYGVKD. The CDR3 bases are TGTGCCATCAGTGCAGACAGGGACGGGAGTTCACCCCTCCACTTT. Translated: CAISADRDGSSPLHF.

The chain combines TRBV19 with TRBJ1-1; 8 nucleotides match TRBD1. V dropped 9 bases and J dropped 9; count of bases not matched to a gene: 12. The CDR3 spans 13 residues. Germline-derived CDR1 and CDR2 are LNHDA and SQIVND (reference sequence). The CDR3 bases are TGTGCCAGCGCGACAGGGGTAGGTGGAAAAGCTTTCTTT. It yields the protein CASATGVGGKAFF.

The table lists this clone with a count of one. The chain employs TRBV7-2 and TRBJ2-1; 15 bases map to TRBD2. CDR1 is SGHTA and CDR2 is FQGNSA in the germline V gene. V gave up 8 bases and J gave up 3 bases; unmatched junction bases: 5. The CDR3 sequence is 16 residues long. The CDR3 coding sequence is TGTGCCAGCGGCAGGACTAGCGGGGGGGGCTACAATGAGCAGTTCTTC. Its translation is CASGRTSGGGYNEQFF.

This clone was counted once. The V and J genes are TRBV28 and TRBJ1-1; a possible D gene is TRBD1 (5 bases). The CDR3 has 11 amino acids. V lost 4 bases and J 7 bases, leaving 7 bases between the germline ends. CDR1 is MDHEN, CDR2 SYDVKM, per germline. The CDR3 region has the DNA TGTGCCAGCAGTTGGGGCGGTGAAGCTTTCTTT. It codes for CASSWGGEAFF.

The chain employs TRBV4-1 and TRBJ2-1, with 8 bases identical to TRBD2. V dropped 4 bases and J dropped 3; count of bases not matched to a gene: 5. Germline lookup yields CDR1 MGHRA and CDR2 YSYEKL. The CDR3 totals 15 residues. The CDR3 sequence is CASSPQRGGYNEQFF. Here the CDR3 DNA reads TGCGCCAGCAGCCCCCAACGGGGGGGCTACAATGAGCAGTTCTTC.

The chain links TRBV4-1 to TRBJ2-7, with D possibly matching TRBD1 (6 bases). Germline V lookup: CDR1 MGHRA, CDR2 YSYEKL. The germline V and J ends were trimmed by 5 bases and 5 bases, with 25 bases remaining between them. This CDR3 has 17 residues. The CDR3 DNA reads TGCGCCAGCAGCTACCCGCATGCCAGGGGATCCGGGCACGAGCAGTACTTC. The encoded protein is CASSYPHARGSGHEQYF.

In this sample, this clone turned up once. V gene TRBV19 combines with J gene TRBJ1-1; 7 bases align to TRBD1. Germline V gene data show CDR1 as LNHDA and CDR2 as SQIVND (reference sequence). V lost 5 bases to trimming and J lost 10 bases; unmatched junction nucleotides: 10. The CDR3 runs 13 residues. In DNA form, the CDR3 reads TGTGCCAGTAGTTTAACAGGGGCGACAAGAGCTTTCTTT. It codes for CASSLTGATRAFF.

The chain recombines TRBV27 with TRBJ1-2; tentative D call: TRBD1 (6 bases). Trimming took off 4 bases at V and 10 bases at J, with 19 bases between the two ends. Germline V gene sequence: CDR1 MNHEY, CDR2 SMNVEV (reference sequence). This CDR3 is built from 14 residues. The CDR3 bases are TGTGCCAGCAGTTCCCATGACAGGTCACCGGACTACACCTTC. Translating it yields CASSSHDRSPDYTF.

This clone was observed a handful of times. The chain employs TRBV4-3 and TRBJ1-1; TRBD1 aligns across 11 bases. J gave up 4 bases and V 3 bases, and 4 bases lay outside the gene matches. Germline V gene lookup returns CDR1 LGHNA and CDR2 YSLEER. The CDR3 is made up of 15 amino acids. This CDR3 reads CASSHPGQGGTEAFF. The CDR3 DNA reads TGCGCCAGCAGCCACCCGGGACAGGGGGGCACTGAAGCTTTCTTT.